This T cell receptor (beta chain) stems from a study of T cell repertoires in cytomegalovirus infection. Looking at the study overall: As its CMV epitopes, the study selected recently identified HLA-C-restricted and well-studied HLA-B-restricted targets. Matching HLA type and CMV infection were both indicated by public TCR beta signatures.

On this clonotype: What it binds is not known.

Germline lookup yields CDR1 SGHTA and CDR2 FQGNSA. The CDR3 consists of 15 residues. Trimming shortened V by 2 bases and J by 9 bases, and 14 bases separated the two germline ends. Study-wide results and limits: Identification of carriers of CMV plus the relevant HLA was achieved through cumulative public TCR beta family frequency.

In TCRdb, the reads were re-called with MiXCR into one record per CDR3 protein. The sample records a few hundred thousand distinct CDR3 sequences, approximately 42% being singletons. The TCR comes from a human donor in good health (CMV status not recorded). Some clones in this sample may be carry-over from other donors' samples. Here the sequenced sample was cultured PBMCs, taken from culture after CMV antigen stimulation. The chain uses TRBV7-2 and TRBJ1-6, with D possibly matching TRBD1 (5 bases). In nucleotides, the CDR3 is TGTGCCAGCAGCTTACTGGGGGGAGTGAGTTCACCCCTCCACTTT. Encoded protein: CASSLLGGVSSPLHF. The whole variable domain, filled in from reference TRBV7-2 and TRBJ1-6, reads GAGVSQSPSNKVTEKGKDVELRCDPISGHTALYWYRQSLGQGLEFLIYFQGNSAPDKSGLPSDRFSAERTGGSVSTLTIQRTQQEDSAVYLCASSLLGGVSSPLHFGNGTRLTVT.